A selection of T cell receptor beta chains follows, all from one sample in a study of shared clonotypes between healthy human individuals. Assay: immunoSEQ multiplex PCR; the TCRdb copy retains only in-frame clones and omits some. This table holds 550,000 to 800,000 clones, over 65% found once. The sequencing sample was made of memory CD4+ T cells sorted from blood. These receptors originate from a woman aged 25 to 39 in good health. Both conserved end residues are part of each CDR3. The order of the fields is D gene, clone size, V gene, J gene, CDR3 DNA, CDR3 protein. A D gene is named only where the DNA matches it firmly. Size tells how often a clone was seen (once, few, many) or the class of an expanded clone, and some rows leave it out.

>TRBD1|-|TRBV19|TRBJ1-1
TGTGCCAGTACTGACAGGGGAGACACTGAAGCTTTCTTT
CASTDRGDTEAFF
>-|once|TRBV25-1|TRBJ1-2
TGTGCCAGCAGTGGGAATAGCTATGGCTACACCTTC
CASSGNSYGYTF
>TRBD1|-|TRBV28|TRBJ2-1
TGTGCCAGCAGTGGGACCGGGACAGGGCAAGGTGAGCAGTTCTTC
CASSGTGTGQGEQFF
>TRBD1|many|TRBV2|TRBJ2-2
TGTGCCTCCAGGGCCGGGACAGCTACCTCCGGGGAGCTGTTTTTT
CASRAGTATSGELFF
>-|-|TRBV20-1|TRBJ1-1
TGCAGTGCGTGGACAGAATTTGAAGCTTTCTTT
CSAWTEFEAFF
>-|-|TRBV2|TRBJ1-2
TGTGCCAGCAGGGGTTTGGTTGGGGGTCTTGATGGCTACACCTTC
CASRGLVGGLDGYTF
>-|few|TRBV4-1|TRBJ2-7
TGCGCCAGCAGCCAAGAGGGGACGGAAGACTACGAGCAGTACTTC
CASSQEGTEDYEQYF
>-|-|TRBV5-1|TRBJ2-7
TGCGCCAGCAGCTTGTTACAGGCCTACGAGCAGTACTTC
CASSLLQAYEQYF
>-|-|TRBV5-5|TRBJ2-1
TGTGCCAGCAGCTCCCGAACAGGGATCAATTCCTACAATGAGCAGTTCTTC
CASSSRTGINSYNEQFF
>-|-|TRBV19|TRBJ1-1
TGTGCCAGTAGTAAGGGGCAGGGAGGCACTGAAGCTTTCTTT
CASSKGQGGTEAFF
>TRBD2|-|TRBV28|TRBJ2-2
TGTGCCAGCAGTTTAGGTACTAGCGGGAGCACCGGGGAGCTGTTTTTT
CASSLGTSGSTGELFF
>-|-|TRBV11-2|TRBJ1-1
TGTGCCAGCAGCCGGCAAGGGTCCGACACTGAAGCTTTCTTT
CASSRQGSDTEAFF
>TRBD2|few|TRBV5-1|TRBJ2-2
TGCGCCAGCAGCTTGGCTATTGGGACTAGCGAAGCGAACACCGGGGAGCTGTTTTTT
CASSLAIGTSEANTGELFF
>TRBD1|-|TRBV9|TRBJ2-2
TGTGCCAGCAGCGTAGGGAGGACAGGTCTTATCGCCGGGGAGCTGTTTTTT
CASSVGRTGLIAGELFF
>TRBD1|-|TRBV6-5|TRBJ2-7
TGTGCCAGCAGTAACAGGGGGCGCCACGAGCAGTACTTC
CASSNRGRHEQYF
>-|-|TRBV2|TRBJ1-5
TGTGCCAGCAGTGAAGTCGCGAGGCAGCCCCAGCATTTT
CASSEVARQPQHF
>-|-|TRBV11-2|TRBJ2-1
TGTGCCAGCAGCCGCCAAACTGAGCAGTTCTTC
CASSRQTEQFF
>TRBD2|-|TRBV4-2|TRBJ2-1
TGTGCCAGCAGCCAAGGGAGAGCGGGAGGGCCCCATGAGCAGTTCTTC
CASSQGRAGGPHEQFF
>-|-|TRBV1|TRBJ2-7
TGCACCAGCAGCCGACTCAGCGGGGACTACGAGCAGTACTTC
CTSSRLSGDYEQYF
>-|-|TRBV5-6|TRBJ1-1
TGTGCCAGCAGCTTTCGGGGTGTTGCCGGGCTGTTTGAAGCTTTCTTT
CASSFRGVAGLFEAFF
>-|once|TRBV6-5|TRBJ1-4
TGTGCCAGCAGTTTCCGGCGCACGGGGCGTGAAAAACTGTTTTTT
CASSFRRTGREKLFF
>-|-|TRBV5-1|TRBJ2-3
TGCGCCAGCAGTCCCCAAGAGCGCCCAAGGGATACGCAGTATTTT
CASSPQERPRDTQYF
>-|-|TRBV7-2|TRBJ2-3
TGTGCCAGCAGCCCCCAGATGGGGGGCACAGATACGCAGTATTTT
CASSPQMGGTDTQYF
>TRBD1|many|TRBV25-1|TRBJ2-2
TGTGCCAGCAGAGCGACAGGGGGTGACACCGGGGAGCTGTTTTTT
CASRATGGDTGELFF
>TRBD1|-|TRBV4-1|TRBJ1-2
TGCGCCAGCAGCCAAACAACAGGGGCCCACTATGGCTACACCTTC
CASSQTTGAHYGYTF
>-|-|TRBV5-1|TRBJ2-5
TGCGCCAGCAGCTTGGTCCAGGGGAGTATGGAGACCCAGTACTTC
CASSLVQGSMETQYF
>-|-|TRBV5-1|TRBJ2-3
TGCGCCAGCAGCCCTCCCGGAGTGGCAGATACGCAGTATTTT
CASSPPGVADTQYF
>-|-|TRBV7-9|TRBJ1-1
TGTGCCAGCAGCTTACGCAGCCGGCAGGACAACACTGAAGCTTTCTTT
CASSLRSRQDNTEAFF
>TRBD2|many|TRBV11-2|TRBJ2-3
TGTGCCAGCAACCGACTAGCGGGAGGCCGAACTAGCACAGATACGCAGTATTTT
CASNRLAGGRTSTDTQYF
>TRBD1|-|TRBV29-1|TRBJ2-4
TGCAGCGCCTCTGGTCCGGGACAGGCAAACATTCAGTACTTC
CSASGPGQANIQYF
>TRBD2|-|TRBV6-5|TRBJ2-7
TGTGCCAGCAGTAGACTAGCGGGGCTCTCCTACGAGCAGTACTTC
CASSRLAGLSYEQYF
>TRBD2|-|TRBV5-4|TRBJ2-3
TGTGCCAGCAGCTTGGTTGCGGGGACTAGCGGGTACTCTAGCACAGATACGCAGTATTTT
CASSLVAGTSGYSSTDTQYF
>-|many|TRBV4-1|TRBJ2-7
TGCGCCAGCAGCCAAGATAGGGGCGGACCCTACGAGCAGTACTTC
CASSQDRGGPYEQYF
>-|once|TRBV10-1|TRBJ2-1
TGCGCCAGCAGTGAGTCAATTACTAGATCCAATGAGCAGTTCTTC
CASSESITRSNEQFF
>-|-|TRBV6-1|TRBJ2-3
TGTGCCAGCAGTGAGCCGGACTCCAGAGGTACGCAGTATTTT
CASSEPDSRGTQYF
>-|-|TRBV29-1|TRBJ2-1
TGCAGCGTCCGCGTGTCAGGGGCCCTCCGAGAGTTCTTC
CSVRVSGALREFF
>TRBD1|-|TRBV19|TRBJ2-7
TGTGCCAGTAGCCGGGACAGCTCCTACGAGCAGTACTTC
CASSRDSSYEQYF
>-|-|TRBV6-5|TRBJ1-5
TGTGCCAGCAGTGTCGACAGACAGCCCCAGCATTTT
CASSVDRQPQHF
>-|-|TRBV11-2|TRBJ2-1
TGTGCCAGCAACCCCTCCCAACCCTACAATGAGCAGTTCTTC
CASNPSQPYNEQFF
>-|-|TRBV7-9|TRBJ1-1
TGTGCCAGCAACTCCGACACGACTGAAGCTTTCTTT
CASNSDTTEAFF
>-|-|TRBV6-4|TRBJ1-3
TGTGCCAGTGAGTTGCCAGGGACGTACTATGGAAACACCATATATTTT
CASELPGTYYGNTIYF
>-|-|TRBV21-1|TRBJ2-2
TGTGCCAGCATCCGGACCGGGGGGACGAACACCGGGGAGCTGTTTTTT
CASIRTGGTNTGELFF
>TRBD1|-|TRBV5-1|TRBJ2-7
TGCGCCAGCAGCTTCGGGACAGGGGGCCAGGAGCAGTACTTC
CASSFGTGGQEQYF
>TRBD1|-|TRBV9|TRBJ2-1
TGTGCCAGCAGCACCCAGACAGGGGGTTCCTACAATGAGCAGTTCTTC
CASSTQTGGSYNEQFF